Presented here are 30 T cell receptor beta chains from one specimen sequenced in a study of blood T cell repertoires in COVID-19. Libraries were prepared by immunoSEQ multiplex PCR; TCRdb keeps only in-frame clonotypes and omits some of them. Of about 320,000 clones detected, about nine tenths appear once; the ten largest clones hold around 4.8%. The specimen was PBMCs or T cells enriched from blood (not recorded which). The receptor set was obtained from a man aged 55 to 69 who had recovered from COVID-19.

This chain links TRBV3-1 (or the pseudogene TRBV3-2) with TRBJ2-5; 9 bases fit TRBD2. With V trimmed by 4 bases and J by 4 bases, 10 bases remained unmatched. CDR1 and CDR2 (germline): LGHDT, YNNKEL (reference sequence). This CDR3 spans 16 amino acids. CDR3 residues: CASSPRTAGGRETQYF. The CDR3 nucleotides read TGTGCCAGCAGCCCCCGAACAGCGGGAGGTCGAGAGACCCAGTACTTC.

The chain carries TRBV2 and TRBJ2-7; weak D call: TRBD2 (6 bases). Trimming took off 6 bases at V and 2 bases at J, with 14 bases between the two ends. This CDR3 contains 14 residues. Germline lookup yields CDR1 SNHLY and CDR2 FYNNEI. The CDR3 sequence is CASSPGLTTYEQYF. CDR3 bases: TGTGCCAGCAGCCCGGGACTCACCACCTACGAGCAGTACTTC.

The chain recombines TRBV25-1 with TRBJ1-2; D call uncertain. This CDR3 spans 13 amino acids. Germline assignment: CDR1 MGHDK and CDR2 SYGVNS. V lost 7 bases and J 6 bases, leaving 15 bases between the germline ends. The CDR3 protein is CASTSHSSHGYTF. CDR3 sequence (DNA): TGTGCCAGCACGTCACATAGCTCTCATGGCTACACCTTC.

The chain employs TRBV5-1 and TRBJ2-5; D unclear. CDR3 size: 12 residues. Germline CDR1 SGHRS, CDR2 YFSETQ. V gave up 2 bases and J gave up 2 bases, with 4 bases separating them. CDR3 region: CASSFPQETQYF. The CDR3 nucleotides read TGCGCCAGCAGCTTTCCTCAAGAGACCCAGTACTTC.

The J gene is TRBJ1-2, the V gene TRBV7-3, with a weak D call TRBD1 (6 bases). There are 14 residues in the CDR3. The ends were cut back, 5 bases at V and 6 bases at J, with 16 bases in the middle. The germline V gene encodes CDR1 SGHTA and CDR2 FQGTGA. CDR3 bases: TGTGCCAGCAGCGAAACAGGGAAATCGGATGGCTACACCTTC. Protein product: CASSETGKSDGYTF. Drawing the rest from reference TRBV7-3 and TRBJ1-2, the complete variable domain is GAGVSQTPSNKVTEKGKYVELRCDPISGHTALYWYRQSLGQGPEFLIYFQGTGAADDSGLPNDRFFAVRPEGSVSTLKIQRTERGDSAVYLCASSETGKSDGYTFGSGTRLTVV.

In DNA, the CDR3 is TGCAGCGTTGCAGGGGGCCGGCACTATGGCTACACCTTC. It specifies CSVAGGRHYGYTF. This chain joins TRBV29-1 and TRBJ1-2; 8 positions agree with TRBD1. The germline gives CDR1 SQVTM, CDR2 ANQGSEA. The trim removed 4 bases at V and 3 bases at J, leaving 4 bases unmatched. The CDR3 is 13 amino acids.

The V and J genes are TRBV7-2 and TRBJ2-3, with D tentatively TRBD2 (5 bases). The germline V and J ends were trimmed by 5 bases and 7 bases, with 19 bases remaining between them. The germline gives CDR1 SGHTA, CDR2 FQGNSA. The CDR3 length is 15 residues. DNA of the CDR3: TGTGCCAGCAGCGCGGTCTCGAGGGTCGGGAATACGCAGTATTTT. It specifies CASSAVSRVGNTQYF.

This chain joins TRBV5-6 and TRBJ2-2; perhaps TRBD1 as D (5 bases). This CDR3 spans 15 amino acids. Trimming took off 0 bases at V and 4 bases at J, with 10 bases between the two ends. Looked up from germline, CDR1 is SGHDT and CDR2 is YYEEEE. The DNA for the CDR3 is TGTGCCAGCAGCTTGGACTACAGGAGCACCGGGGAGCTGTTTTTT. This encodes CASSLDYRSTGELFF.

The genes are TRBV7-6 and TRBJ2-7; TRBD1 is a possible D gene (6 bases). Between the trimmed V and J ends, which lost 5 bases and 2 bases, there was a span of 16 bases. Germline V gives CDR1 SGHVS, CDR2 FNYEAQ. The CDR3 runs to 15 residues. The CDR3 loop reads CASSLQQGEAYEQYF. The CDR3 nucleotides are TGTGCCAGCAGCCTGCAACAGGGAGAAGCCTACGAGCAGTACTTC.

V and J are TRBV28 and TRBJ1-2; possibly TRBD1 for D (6 bases). In germline, CDR1 is MDHEN, CDR2 SYDVKM. Deletions cut 6 bases from V and 4 bases from J, with 12 bases between. The CDR3 runs 13 residues. CDR3 coding DNA: TGTGCCAGCAGCAAACAGGGAGCCTATGGCTACACCTTC. Its translation: CASSKQGAYGYTF.

The gene calls are TRBV9 and TRBJ1-2, with D maybe TRBD1 (6 bases). In germline, CDR1 is SGDLS, CDR2 YYNGEE. V was pared by 2 bases and J by 12 bases, with 23 bases between. This CDR3 has 15 residues. The CDR3 region is CASSVLSSTGGSNTF. The CDR3 DNA is TGTGCCAGCAGCGTCCTCTCGTCGACAGGAGGTTCTAACACCTTC.

There are a few counts of this clone. V gene TRBV25-1 combines with J gene TRBJ1-6; 7 nucleotides match TRBD1. The germline gives CDR1 MGHDK, CDR2 SYGVNS. V lost 6 bases, J lost 2 bases, and 7 bases stayed unmatched. There are 16 residues in the CDR3. In DNA form, the CDR3 reads TGTGCCAGCAGAGACAGGGATTATGCCTATAATTCACCCCTCCACTTT. Translated: CASRDRDYAYNSPLHF.

V is TRBV19 and J is TRBJ1-5, with 8 bases that match TRBD1. The CDR3 runs to 14 residues. Germline V gene sequence: CDR1 LNHDA, CDR2 SQIVND (reference sequence). The V and J ends lost 7 bases and 11 bases, in that order; junction bases with no gene match: 13. CDR3 DNA sequence: TGTGCCAGTACCGATTACCCCGGACAGGGAACCCAGCATTTT. This encodes CASTDYPGQGTQHF.

The rearrangement joins TRBV28 to TRBJ2-5; 7 nucleotides align to TRBD1. This CDR3 has 17 amino acids. CDR1 MDHEN and CDR2 SYDVKM come from the germline V gene. Losses at the gene ends were 2 bases for V and 3 bases for J; bases not matched to a gene: 12. The CDR3 DNA sequence: TGTGCCAGCAGTTTAGGTTTATTAGGGGGCAAAGAAGAGACCCAGTACTTC. Residues: CASSLGLLGGKEETQYF.

The CDR3 nucleotides are TGTGCCAGCAGCTTGGCGTCTAGCGGGATGAACTACGAGCAGTACTTC. Translating it yields CASSLASSGMNYEQYF. V usage is TRBV5-4 and J usage is TRBJ2-7; 9 nucleotides agree with TRBD2. The CDR3 has 16 amino acids. Germline V gene data show CDR1 as SGHNT and CDR2 as YYREEE (reference sequence). Unmatched junction bases numbered 7, after V lost 0 bases and J lost 3 bases.

The genes are TRBV7-3 and TRBJ2-1; 10 positions agree with TRBD1. The CDR3 is 18 amino acids. CDR1 is SGHTA and CDR2 is FQGTGA in the germline V gene. Trimming took 1 base from V and 4 from J; bases not matched to a gene: 10. CDR3 nucleotide sequence: TGTGCCAGCAGCTTAAGCGGGGGGACAGGGGACGGGTACAATGAGCAGTTCTTC. Translation: CASSLSGGTGDGYNEQFF.

The chain links TRBV3-1 (or the pseudogene TRBV3-2) to TRBJ2-7; D is ambiguous. Trimming left V 2 bases short and J 5 bases short, with 7 bases between. The CDR3 is 12 amino acids. Germline V gene lookup returns CDR1 LGHDT and CDR2 YNNKEL (reference sequence). Written as DNA, the CDR3 is TGTGCCAGCAGCCAATTTCCAGACGAGCAGTACTTC. Its translation: CASSQFPDEQYF.

This chain uses TRBV2 with TRBJ2-7; TRBD1 matches at 9 bases. This CDR3 has 15 amino acids. J gave up 3 bases and V 5 bases, and 8 bases lay outside the gene matches. CDR1 and CDR2 (germline): SNHLY, FYNNEI. CDR3 amino acids: CASSSTGGLIYEQYF. The CDR3 DNA sequence: TGTGCCAGCAGTTCTACAGGGGGCCTAATCTACGAGCAGTACTTC.

This chain joins TRBV6-5 and TRBJ2-7; D may be TRBD2 (6 bases). This CDR3 comprises 14 residues. Germline CDR1 and CDR2: MNHEY and SVGAGI. V dropped 0 bases and J dropped 5 bases, with 11 bases sitting between them. For the CDR3, the DNA is TGTGCCAGCAGTTACTCGGGCGGGATCGACGAGCAGTACTTC. Translating it yields CASSYSGGIDEQYF.

This chain joins TRBV19 and TRBJ2-1; TRBD1 is a possible D gene (5 bases). Germline V gene sequence: CDR1 LNHDA, CDR2 SQIVND (reference sequence). The V gene lost 4 bases and the J gene lost 0 bases, with 22 bases spanning the gap. The CDR3 is made up of 19 amino acids. The CDR3 DNA reads TGTGCCAGTAGTAGAGATTTTTTTCAGGGCCTTAGCTCCTACAATGAGCAGTTCTTC. It is translated as CASSRDFFQGLSSYNEQFF.

The chain employs TRBV6-2 or TRBV6-3 and TRBJ2-7; D is unclear. This CDR3 contains 13 residues. CDR1 is MNHEY and CDR2 is SVGEGT in the germline V gene. V gave up 5 bases and J gave up 3 bases, with 11 bases separating them. This chain's CDR3 is CASSDTPGYEQYF. The CDR3 DNA follows: TGTGCCAGCAGTGATACCCCGGGCTACGAGCAGTACTTC.

The genes are TRBV4-1 and TRBJ2-1; 7 bases match TRBD1. CDR1 is MGHRA and CDR2 is YSYEKL in the germline V gene. The junction had 12 bases not matched to a gene; V was cut back by 5 bases and J by 2 bases. This CDR3 has 17 residues. The CDR3 nucleotides read TGCGCCAGCAGCGAATATCTACGACAGGGAACCTACAATGAGCAGTTCTTC. It is translated as CASSEYLRQGTYNEQFF.

The rearrangement uses TRBV18 and TRBJ1-1; tentatively, D is TRBD1 (6 bases). The CDR3 is 15 amino acids. In germline, CDR1 is KGHSH, CDR2 LQKENI. V gave up 5 bases and J gave up 0 bases, with 13 bases separating them. CDR3 DNA: TGTGCCAGCTCATATAACAGGGCTATGAACACTGAAGCTTTCTTT. Protein product: CASSYNRAMNTEAFF.

The CDR3 nucleotides read TGCGCCAGCAGCTTGGGACGGGGGACGGATGCAACTAATGAAAAACTGTTTTTT. This translates into CASSLGRGTDATNEKLFF. The chain joins TRBV5-1 to TRBJ1-4, with a weak D call TRBD1 (5 bases). V lost 0 bases and J lost 0, with 15 bases in between. CDR3 length: 18 residues. Looked up from germline, CDR1 is SGHRS and CDR2 is YFSETQ.

This rearrangement joins TRBV7-2 to TRBJ2-1; 9 nucleotides match TRBD2. V was pared by 2 bases and J by 6 bases, with 5 bases of the junction left unmatched. The CDR3 loop spans 15 amino acids. CDR1 is SGHTA and CDR2 is FQGNSA in the germline V gene. The CDR3 protein is CASSLSSGTVNEQFF. The CDR3 DNA follows: TGTGCCAGCAGCTTATCTAGCGGGACGGTCAATGAGCAGTTCTTC.

This rearrangement joins TRBV2 to TRBJ1-6, with D perhaps TRBD1 (5 bases). Trimming pared 7 bases from V and 9 bases from J, leaving 16 bases between. CDR3 length: 14 residues. CDR1 SNHLY and CDR2 FYNNEI come from the germline V gene. DNA for the CDR3: TGTGCCAGCAACGGTGTAGCCCAGGGTTCACCCCTCCACTTT. It is translated as CASNGVAQGSPLHF.

The chain is built from TRBV6-5 and TRBJ1-1; 9 bases match TRBD1. This CDR3 is built from 14 residues. Germline-derived CDR1 and CDR2 are MNHEY and SVGAGI. The trim removed 6 bases at V and 1 base at J, leaving 3 bases unmatched. The CDR3 spells CASRQQGANTEAFF. CDR3 sequence (DNA): TGTGCCAGCAGGCAACAGGGGGCGAACACTGAAGCTTTCTTT.

V and J are TRBV7-6 and TRBJ1-1; 8 bases align to TRBD1. V was pared by 4 bases and J by 5 bases, with 6 bases of the junction left unmatched. The length of the CDR3 is 14 residues. Germline V lookup: CDR1 SGHVS, CDR2 FNYEAQ. In nucleotides, the CDR3 is TGTGCCAGCAGCTGGGCAGGGGGCGCGACTGAAGCTTTCTTT. Translating gives CASSWAGGATEAFF.

The chain has TRBV19 and TRBJ2-7; 7 positions agree with TRBD1. The CDR3 runs to 13 residues. Germline V gene sequence: CDR1 LNHDA, CDR2 SQIVND (reference sequence). V gave up 6 bases and J gave up 3 bases; unmatched junction bases: 5. The CDR3 region is CASRGQTRYEQYF. The CDR3 DNA follows: TGTGCCAGTAGGGGACAGACTCGCTACGAGCAGTACTTC.

The gene calls are TRBV15 and TRBJ2-7, with TRBD1 identical over 8 bases. The CDR3 covers 14 residues. CDR1 LNHNV and CDR2 YYDKDF come from the germline V gene (reference sequence). Trimming cost V 3 bases and J 7 bases; bases outside gene matches: 8. The CDR3 region has the DNA TGTGCCACCAGCAGCACAGGGGGTGGGTGGGAGCAGTACTTC. This codes for CATSSTGGGWEQYF. The full variable domain, rest sourced from reference TRBV15 and TRBJ2-7, is DAMVIQNPRYQVTQFGKPVTLSCSQTLNHNVMYWYQQKSSQAPKLLFHYYDKDFNNEADTPDNFQSRRPNTSFCFLDIRSPGLGDTAMYLCATSSTGGGWEQYFGPGTRLTVT.